The next 25 T cell receptor beta chains were all read from a single sample in a study of T cell responses to AZD1222 COVID-19 vaccine. Using immunoSEQ multiplex PCR, the repertoire was profiled, and TCRdb retains in-frame clones only, with some absent. The data show roughly 100,000 clones, around 87% seen once. This material consisted of peripheral blood, taken on day 0 of AZD1222 vaccination. Receptors were obtained from an adult in good health.

The chain uses TRBV7-9 and TRBJ1-2, with TRBD1 matching 8 bases. V lost 5 bases to trimming and J lost 1 base; unmatched junction nucleotides: 9. The CDR3 loop spans 16 amino acids. Germline assignment: CDR1 SEHNR and CDR2 FQNEAQ (reference sequence). The CDR3 bases are TGTGCCAGCAGCGGGACCGGGACAGGTTTTAACTATGGCTACACCTTC. Translating gives CASSGTGTGFNYGYTF.

This chain uses TRBV20-1 with TRBJ2-1, with D maybe TRBD1 (5 bases). This CDR3 spans 12 amino acids. V was pared by 3 bases and J by 8 bases, with 11 bases between. Germline CDR1 reads DFQATT; CDR2 reads SNEGSKA (reference sequence). The CDR3 here is CSASQGRDEQFF. CDR3 sequence (DNA): TGCAGTGCTAGTCAGGGCCGGGATGAGCAGTTCTTC.

V gene TRBV6-5 combines with J gene TRBJ1-2; D is perhaps TRBD1 (5 bases). The ends were cut back, 7 bases at V and 1 base at J, with 16 bases in the middle. The CDR3 totals 15 residues. Per germline, CDR1 MNHEY and CDR2 SVGAGI. CDR3 amino acids: CASTTGGEINYGYTF. The CDR3, as DNA: TGTGCCAGCACCACGGGAGGGGAAATTAACTATGGCTACACCTTC.

This chain joins TRBV7-9 and TRBJ1-1; 7 nucleotides line up with TRBD1. Trimming cost V 4 bases and J 0 bases; bases outside gene matches: 2. Germline V gives CDR1 SEHNR, CDR2 FQNEAQ (reference sequence). This CDR3 has 14 amino acids. DNA of the CDR3: TGTGCCAGCAGCTCCGACAGGGTGAACACTGAAGCTTTCTTT. Amino acid sequence: CASSSDRVNTEAFF.

The chain is built from TRBV5-6 and TRBJ2-7; no clear D gene. The CDR3 spans 11 residues. Trimming removed 4 bases at V and 1 base at J, with 3 bases between. In germline, CDR1 is SGHDT, CDR2 YYEEEE. CDR3 DNA sequence: TGTGCCAGCAGCGGGTCCTACGAGCAGTACTTC. Its translation: CASSGSYEQYF. Using reference TRBV5-6 and TRBJ2-7 for the parts outside the CDR3, the full variable domain is DAGVTQSPTHLIKTRGQQVTLRCSPKSGHDTVSWYQQALGQGPQFIFQYYEEEERQRGNFPDRFSGHQFPNYSSELNVNALLLGDSALYLCASSGSYEQYFGPGTRLTVT.

The chain couples TRBV28 to TRBJ1-6, with unresolved D. CDR1 is MDHEN and CDR2 is SYDVKM in the germline V gene. This CDR3 contains 13 residues. V dropped 7 bases and J dropped 10 bases, with 14 bases sitting between them. The CDR3 nucleotides are TGTGCCAGCATTGAAAGGGAGAGATCACCCCTCCACTTT. Translation: CASIERERSPLHF.

The V call is TRBV9, the J call TRBJ1-1; TRBD1 is a possible D gene (5 bases). V lost 3 bases and J lost 5, with 11 bases in between. This CDR3 region has 13 residues. Germline V gives CDR1 SGDLS, CDR2 YYNGEE. The CDR3 coding sequence is TGTGCCAGCAGCGCCCAGGGAGGGACTGAAGCTTTCTTT. It codes for CASSAQGGTEAFF. The whole variable domain, remainder taken from reference TRBV9 and TRBJ1-1, is DSGVTQTPKHLITATGQRVTLRCSPRSGDLSVYWYQQSLDQGLQFLIQYYNGEERAKGNILERFSAQQFPDLHSELNLSSLELGDSALYFCASSAQGGTEAFFGQGTRLTVV.

V usage is TRBV3-1 (or the pseudogene TRBV3-2) and J usage is TRBJ1-2, with TRBD1 matching over 7 bases. The junction had 13 bases not matched to a gene; V was cut back by 4 bases and J by 5 bases. Per the germline V gene, CDR1 is LGHDT and CDR2 is YNNKEL (reference sequence). CDR3 length: 16 amino acids. CDR3 amino acids: CASSPLRDRVGYGYTF. DNA of the CDR3: TGTGCCAGCAGCCCATTACGCGACAGGGTTGGGTATGGCTACACCTTC.

V and J are TRBV10-3 and TRBJ2-2; no clear D. Germline CDR1 is ENHRY and CDR2 is SYGVKD. CDR3 length equals 15 residues. The ends were cut back, 0 bases at V and 6 bases at J, with 11 bases in the middle. This chain's CDR3 is CAISESRLGSGELFF. The CDR3 region has the DNA TGTGCCATCAGTGAGTCGAGATTGGGGTCCGGGGAGCTGTTTTTT.

The table lists this clone with a few counts. This chain connects TRBV9 to TRBJ2-1; D possibly corresponds to TRBD2 (6 bases). Trimming stripped 3 bases from V and 5 bases from J, with 15 bases between. The germline CDR1 and CDR2 sequences are SGDLS and YYNGEE. This CDR3 contains 15 residues. CDR3 protein: CASSGIAWGDNEQFF. The DNA of the CDR3 is TGTGCCAGCAGCGGGATTGCTTGGGGGGACAATGAGCAGTTCTTC.

The chain joins TRBV2 to TRBJ1-6; 10 bases fit TRBD1. This CDR3 has 15 residues. J lost 5 bases, V lost 6 bases, and 4 bases had no gene match. CDR1 is SNHLY and CDR2 is FYNNEI in the germline V gene. The CDR3 loop reads CASRDRGSDNSPLHF. The CDR3 DNA follows: TGTGCCAGCAGGGACAGGGGGTCGGATAATTCACCCCTCCACTTT.

The chain links TRBV9 to TRBJ1-4, with D uncertain. This CDR3 is built from 16 residues. From germline, CDR1 is SGDLS and CDR2 YYNGEE. V shed 0 bases and J shed 8 bases, with 17 bases lying between them. As DNA, the CDR3 is TGTGCCAGCAGCGTAGCCCAGGCAGGAGATTCAGAAAAACTGTTTTTT. Protein: CASSVAQAGDSEKLFF.

V is TRBV7-8 and J is TRBJ1-5; D remains ambiguous. V lost 8 bases, J lost 3 bases, and 11 bases lay in between. Germline V CDR1 and CDR2: SGHVS, FQNEAQ. This CDR3 spans 13 amino acids. This CDR3 reads CASCLTDNQPQHF. DNA for the CDR3: TGTGCCAGCTGTCTGACGGACAATCAGCCCCAGCATTTT.

The chain joins TRBV12-5 to TRBJ2-5; D call uncertain. The length of the CDR3 is 14 residues. Germline-derived CDR1 and CDR2 are LGHNT and FRNRAP. Trimming took off 5 bases at V and 5 bases at J, with 15 bases between the two ends. In DNA, the CDR3 is TGTGCTAGTGGTACCCGTCCAGCCTGGGAGACCCAGTACTTC. Protein: CASGTRPAWETQYF.

The chain is built from TRBV18 and TRBJ2-1, with D uncertain. The CDR3 totals 18 residues. Per germline, CDR1 KGHSH and CDR2 LQKENI. Trimming stripped 3 bases from V and 0 bases from J, with 18 bases between. CDR3 in amino acids: CASSPSWGNLNSYNEQFF. CDR3 in DNA: TGTGCCAGCTCACCGTCATGGGGAAACCTCAACTCCTACAATGAGCAGTTCTTC.

This clone was counted only a few times. The rearrangement links TRBV5-5 to TRBJ2-1, with 9 bases fitting TRBD2. V was pared by 4 bases and J by 6 bases, with 2 bases of the junction left unmatched. The germline V gene encodes CDR1 SGHKS and CDR2 YYEKEE (reference sequence). The CDR3 runs to 13 residues. CDR3 coding DNA: TGTGCCAGCAGCCGGGGACTAGCCAATGAGCAGTTCTTC. Protein sequence: CASSRGLANEQFF. Looking up the rest from reference TRBV5-5 and TRBJ2-1 gives the full variable domain: DAGVTQSPTHLIKTRGQQVTLRCSPISGHKSVSWYQQVLGQGPQFIFQYYEKEERGRGNFPDRFSARQFPNYSSELNVNALLLGDSALYLCASSRGLANEQFFGPGTRLTVL.

The chain uses TRBV7-2 and TRBJ2-1; 10 bases map to TRBD2. V lost 1 base to trimming and J lost 5 bases; unmatched junction nucleotides: 8. Germline values: CDR1 SGHTA, CDR2 FQGNSA. The CDR3 is made up of 17 amino acids. The CDR3 is CASSLGLRLAGNNEQFF. The CDR3 bases are TGTGCCAGCAGCTTAGGGCTCAGACTAGCGGGTAACAATGAGCAGTTCTTC.

The chain links TRBV29-1 to TRBJ2-2, with TRBD1 matching 9 bases. The CDR3 is made up of 16 amino acids. CDR1 SQVTM and CDR2 ANQGSEA come from the germline V gene. The trim removed 6 bases at V and 2 bases at J, leaving 10 bases unmatched. The chain's CDR3 is CSVQKPGQGNTGELFF. DNA for the CDR3: TGCAGCGTGCAGAAACCGGGACAGGGCAACACCGGGGAGCTGTTTTTT.

A single count supports this clone. The chain is built from TRBV6-6 and TRBJ1-1; D is perhaps TRBD1 (5 bases). Germline V gene sequence: CDR1 MNHNY, CDR2 SVGAGI (reference sequence). The CDR3 runs 16 residues. The ends were cut back, 6 bases at V and 0 bases at J, with 17 bases in the middle. This chain's CDR3 is CASRDGTGYMNTEAFF. CDR3 sequence (DNA): TGTGCCAGCAGAGACGGGACGGGCTACATGAACACTGAAGCTTTCTTT.

This clone was picked up a small number of times. For the CDR3, the DNA is TGCAGCGTTGGACTGGGGGGAAGCACAGATACGCAGTATTTT. It encodes CSVGLGGSTDTQYF. The chain joins TRBV29-1 to TRBJ2-3; D is perhaps TRBD2 (6 bases). Germline loops: CDR1 SQVTM, CDR2 ANQGSEA. This CDR3 is 14 amino acids long. Trimming stripped 4 bases from V and 0 bases from J, with 11 bases between.

The rearrangement links TRBV24-1 to TRBJ2-5; maybe TRBD2 (6 bases). The CDR3 length is 15 residues. The V gene's germline CDR1 is KGHDR and CDR2 SFDVKD. V lost 0 bases and J 5 bases, leaving 12 bases between the germline ends. CDR3 in DNA: TGTGCCACCAGTGATTTGTCGGCGGGGCGGGAGACCCAGTACTTC. As protein: CATSDLSAGRETQYF.

The CDR3 sequence: CSASPRDTYIYNEQFF. CDR3 sequence (DNA): TGCAGTGCTAGTCCCCGGGACACCTACATATACAATGAGCAGTTCTTC. V is TRBV20-1 and J is TRBJ2-1; D is perhaps TRBD1 (6 bases). Trimming left V 3 bases short and J 4 bases short, with 19 bases between. The CDR3 loop spans 16 amino acids. Germline CDR1 DFQATT, CDR2 SNEGSKA (reference sequence).

The rearrangement uses TRBV5-6 and TRBJ2-7; 7 bases map to TRBD2. CDR1 and CDR2 (germline): SGHDT, YYEEEE. CDR3 length equals 12 residues. The J segment lost 2 bases and the V segment lost 4 bases, leaving 0 bases of the junction unmatched. The CDR3, as DNA: TGTGCCAGCAGCGGGAGGGCCTACGAGCAGTACTTC. It encodes CASSGRAYEQYF.

This clone was seen only a few times. V usage is TRBV7-6 and J usage is TRBJ2-2; 8 positions match TRBD2. Trimming took 5 bases from V and 3 from J; bases not matched to a gene: 11. The CDR3 runs to 17 residues. Germline-derived CDR1 and CDR2 are SGHVS and FNYEAQ. CDR3 sequence reads: CASSPISSGTHTGELFF. The CDR3 DNA follows: TGTGCCAGCAGCCCAATCAGTAGCGGGACCCACACCGGGGAGCTGTTTTTT.

The chain joins TRBV27 to TRBJ2-3; no clear D. Trimming left V 4 bases short and J 2 bases short, with 4 bases between. CDR1 and CDR2 (germline): MNHEY, SMNVEV (reference sequence). The CDR3 covers 12 residues. CDR3 nucleotide sequence: TGTGCCAGCAGTTCTTACACAGATACGCAGTATTTT. Encoded protein: CASSSYTDTQYF.